This TCR beta chain was captured by sequencing in a study of T cell responses to AZD1222 COVID-19 vaccine. Study in general: Timing groups of about 4 and about 12 weeks for second doses were pooled.

V was trimmed by 4 bases and J by 8 bases, leaving 11 bases between them. The CDR3 extends over 12 amino acids. Germline V gene lookup returns CDR1 LGHDT and CDR2 YNNKEL (reference sequence). Study results and limitations: CD4 TCRs linked to vaccination spanned spike, dominating at 160-218 and 743-854. Females made up more of the donors, who were largely white British, and clonal diversity may have come out too low. Nearly half of unique spike-specific TCRs reportedly avoided B.1.351 and B.1.1.7 mutated regions.

Concerning this clone: Its target is unknown.

TCRdb's copy holds only in-frame clones and misses some; the assay was immunoSEQ multiplex PCR. The sample records about 180,000 clones, less than 90% being singletons. The chain joins TRBV3-1 (or the pseudogene TRBV3-2) to TRBJ1-2; D is ambiguous. This material consisted of peripheral blood, taken on day 0 of AZD1222 vaccination. This sequence originates from an adult in good health. The CDR3, as DNA: TGTGCCAGCAGCCCCCCCGGCAGGGGCTACACCTTC. The encoded protein is CASSPPGRGYTF.